This T cell receptor beta chain was profiled in a study of Graves' ophthalmopathy and Graves' hyperthyroidism. The overall study: The blood sample was drawn at first diagnosis and before any treatment.

The germline V gene has CDR1 DFQATT and CDR2 SNEGSKA (reference sequence). V was pared by 3 bases and J by 5 bases, with 9 bases of the junction left unmatched. This CDR3 contains 15 residues. General study results and limits: Ophthalmopathy was separated from stable hyperthyroidism by a 13-signature model with 87.88% sensitivity and around 81% specificity. Blood also contained most of the expanded thyroid clonotypes above 0.001 frequency.

This clonotype was found many times. The target antigen is unknown. Amplification from RNA transcripts yielded the TCR beta CDR3 regions. HTBI-primed RT-PCR formed the first round, and a multiplex PCR formed the second. TCRdb reprocessed the multiplex PCR reads via MiXCR and lists one record per CDR3 protein. Of about 400,000 distinct CDR3 sequences listed, approximately 15% were seen once; the top ten hold approximately 7%. This chain links TRBV20-1 with TRBJ1-1; TRBD1 matches at 10 bases. The sample was peripheral blood. This receptor was obtained from a woman between 18 and 29 years old with stable Graves' hyperthyroidism. CDR3 DNA sequence: TGCAGTGCTAGCACCCGAGGACAGGGGGTAACTGAAGCTTTCTTT. This gives the protein CSASTRGQGVTEAFF.